Each of the 14 T cell receptor beta chains below was sequenced from the same sample in a study of blood T cell repertoires in COVID-19. Only in-frame clones appear in the TCRdb table, and some are missing; sequencing was by immunoSEQ multiplex PCR. The sample lists tens of thousands of clones, approximately 84% seen once, with about 4.5% in the top ten. The sample taken for sequencing was peripheral blood. The receptor set was obtained from a man aged 45 to 65 with active COVID-19.

The chain carries TRBV20-1 and TRBJ1-4, with D tentatively TRBD1 (6 bases). The ends were cut back, 6 bases at V and 8 bases at J, with 13 bases in the middle. This CDR3 is built from 12 residues. Germline lookup yields CDR1 DFQATT and CDR2 SNEGSKA (reference sequence). CDR3 in DNA: TGCAGTGCCAGTTTGAGGGGGGAAAAACTGTTTTTT. Translating it yields CSASLRGEKLFF.

The gene calls are TRBV6-2 or TRBV6-3 and TRBJ2-7; D is uncertain. Germline V CDR1 and CDR2: MNHEY, SVGEGT. The CDR3 is 16 amino acids. Trimming removed 0 bases at V and 1 base at J, with 13 bases between. The CDR3 spells CASSYSTTAWSYEQYF. DNA of the CDR3: TGTGCCAGCAGTTACTCGACGACTGCTTGGTCCTACGAGCAGTACTTC.

J is TRBJ2-1 and V is TRBV27, with D perhaps matching TRBD2 (6 bases). V lost 3 bases and J 2 bases, leaving 8 bases between the germline ends. Germline V gene sequence: CDR1 MNHEY, CDR2 SMNVEV (reference sequence). CDR3 size: 14 residues. The chain's CDR3 is CASSFLAAYNEQFF. CDR3 sequence (DNA): TGTGCCAGCAGTTTTTTAGCGGCCTACAATGAGCAGTTCTTC.

In this sample, this clone turned up once. The chain links TRBV5-1 to TRBJ2-1; 10 bases are shared with TRBD2. CDR3 length: 18 residues. The germline gives CDR1 SGHRS, CDR2 YFSETQ. After removal of 3 bases from V and 5 bases from J, the junction contained 14 bases not matched to a gene. CDR3 coding DNA: TGCGCCAGCAGCTCCTACCCACAACTAGCGGGGAATCACAATGAGCAGTTCTTC. It is translated as CASSSYPQLAGNHNEQFF.

The chain carries TRBV12-5 and TRBJ2-2; D may be TRBD2 (6 bases). Germline V gives CDR1 LGHNT, CDR2 FRNRAP. The CDR3 has 15 amino acids. V lost 6 bases to trimming and J lost 0 bases, with 11 bases between them. This CDR3 is CASGPWGANTGELFF. As DNA, the CDR3 is TGTGCTAGTGGACCTTGGGGGGCGAACACCGGGGAGCTGTTTTTT.

The chain combines TRBV6-5 with TRBJ2-7, with D maybe TRBD2 (6 bases). CDR1 and CDR2 (germline): MNHEY, SVGAGI. V lost 4 bases and J 0 bases, leaving 13 bases between the germline ends. The CDR3 covers 15 residues. The CDR3 DNA is TGTGCCAGCAGTTCCGTGGACGGGAGCTCCTACGAGCAGTACTTC. This gives the protein CASSSVDGSSYEQYF.

The chain combines TRBV21-1 with TRBJ2-3; the listed D gene, TRBD2, was not tested against the DNA. TRBV21-1 is an annotated pseudogene. This CDR3 is 15 amino acids long. The CDR3 region is CASSKTELSTDTQYF. CDR3 nucleotides: TGTGCCAGCAGCAAAACGGAGCTTAGCACAGATACGCAGTATTTT.

This rearrangement joins TRBV5-1 to TRBJ2-2; 7 bases align to TRBD1. V gave up 6 bases and J gave up 6 bases; unmatched junction bases: 17. There are 17 residues in the CDR3. The germline CDR1 and CDR2 sequences are SGHRS and YFSETQ. The CDR3 bases are TGCGCCAGCACCTTAGACAGGGTTCAAACGTCCGCCGGGGAGCTGTTTTTT. Its protein is CASTLDRVQTSAGELFF. Drawing the rest from reference TRBV5-1 and TRBJ2-2, the complete variable domain is KAGVTQTPRYLIKTRGQQVTLSCSPISGHRSVSWYQQTPGQGLQFLFEYFSETQRNKGNFPGRFSGRQFSNSRSEMNVSTLELGDSALYLCASTLDRVQTSAGELFFGEGSRLTVL.

This chain links TRBV28 with TRBJ2-3; 10 positions match TRBD2. In germline, CDR1 is MDHEN, CDR2 SYDVKM. V trimming: 7 bases; J trimming: 5 bases; junction bases outside the gene matches: 9. The length of the CDR3 is 15 residues. The DNA of the CDR3 is TGTGCCAGCAAAGGGCTAGCGGGGGAAAGAGATACGCAGTATTTT. This encodes CASKGLAGERDTQYF.

V usage is TRBV5-6 and J usage is TRBJ1-2, with TRBD1 identical over 7 bases. The V and J ends lost 6 bases and 3 bases, in that order; junction bases with no gene match: 5. Germline V gene sequence: CDR1 SGHDT, CDR2 YYEEEE. The CDR3 is 13 amino acids. The CDR3 loop reads CASTWDSDYGYTF. DNA of the CDR3: TGTGCCAGCACCTGGGACAGCGACTATGGCTACACCTTC.

This rearrangement joins TRBV4-2 to TRBJ2-5, with TRBD2 identical over 8 bases. V lost 1 base to trimming and J lost 5 bases; unmatched junction nucleotides: 12. Germline values: CDR1 LGHNA, CDR2 YNFKEQ. This CDR3 spans 17 amino acids. The CDR3 sequence: CASSQGARKAGVETQYF. The CDR3 nucleotides read TGTGCCAGCAGCCAAGGGGCCCGGAAAGCGGGGGTGGAGACCCAGTACTTC.

The CDR3 loop reads CASSQVEDEQYF. CDR3 sequence (DNA): TGTGCCAGCAGCCAAGTGGAGGACGAGCAGTACTTC. The genes are TRBV3-1 (or the pseudogene TRBV3-2) and TRBJ2-7, with a tentative D call TRBD2 (5 bases). V lost 1 base to trimming and J lost 5 bases, with 6 bases between them. CDR1 and CDR2 (germline): LGHDT, YNNKEL (reference sequence). The CDR3 totals 12 residues.

Here the CDR3 reads CASSLRRGGETQYF. CDR3 in DNA: TGTGCCAGCAGTTTACGGAGGGGCGGGGAGACCCAGTACTTC. The J gene is TRBJ2-5, the V gene TRBV27; D may be TRBD2 (6 bases). Trimming left V 2 bases short and J 5 bases short, with 12 bases between. Germline CDR1 and CDR2: MNHEY and SMNVEV (reference sequence). The CDR3 totals 14 residues.

This clone was seen more than once but under ten times. V gene TRBV24-1 combines with J gene TRBJ2-1; 7 bases match TRBD2. Trimming took 3 bases from V and 5 from J; bases not matched to a gene: 0. The CDR3 is made up of 13 amino acids. Germline values: CDR1 KGHDR, CDR2 SFDVKD. Here the CDR3 reads CATSDGGDNEQFF. As DNA, the CDR3 is TGTGCCACCAGTGATGGGGGGGACAATGAGCAGTTCTTC.